This is a list of T cell receptor beta chains from one sample in a study of T-cell reconstitution after alpha-beta-depleted transplantation in children. TCRdb ran MiXCR on the PCR reads and lists one entry per CDR3 protein. The data contain about 17,000 distinct CDR3 sequences, over 10% of them singletons. Sequencing was performed on PBMCs, mostly from graft donor cells, taken 180 days after TCRalphabeta/CD19-depleted stem cell transplant. The receptor set was obtained from a boy in the first two years of life who had a stem cell transplant for Wiskott-Aldrich syndrome, so the T cells may come from the graft donor. CDR3s include the opening cysteine and the closing phenylalanine or tryptophan. The order of the fields is V gene, J gene, CDR3 length, CDR3 protein.

TRBV2	TRBJ2-4	13	CASGGTTQNIQYF
TRBV7-9	TRBJ2-7	15	CASSSSGSWGAEQYF
TRBV6-1	TRBJ2-7	16	CASRSFGTGTSYEQYF
TRBV7-9	TRBJ1-1	13	CASSHQGWTEAFF
TRBV29-1	TRBJ2-7	10	CSVWVNGQYF
TRBV20-1	TRBJ2-7	14	CSARGVASPYEQYF
TRBV10-1	TRBJ2-1	15	CASSDPKVAGDEQFF
TRBV6-5	TRBJ2-7	16	CASSYPTGKGSLEQYF
TRBV5-1	TRBJ2-7	16	CASSLVGLAGGYEQYF
TRBV3-1	TRBJ1-5	15	CASSQDGGSGLPQHF
TRBV6-5	TRBJ2-7	15	CASSYSTGGAYEQYF
TRBV2	TRBJ2-7	13	CASRRRDSYEQYF
TRBV10-3	TRBJ2-3	14	CAISEVSLTDTQYF
TRBV5-1	TRBJ2-7	12	CASSEQGYEQYF
TRBV5-1	TRBJ2-1	13	CASSFGLVYEQFF
TRBV5-1	TRBJ2-3	16	CASSLDGTSPSDTQYF
TRBV20-1	TRBJ2-1	14	CSARKGGIYNEQFF
TRBV28	TRBJ2-7	15	CASRLQGWSSYEQYF
TRBV19	TRBJ1-5	13	CASSREGNQPQHF
TRBV28	TRBJ1-2	13	CASSGGGDYGYTF
TRBV24-1	TRBJ2-7	15	CATSDQQGAAHEQYF
TRBV28	TRBJ2-7	16	CASSLMFGGGPGEQYF
TRBV19	TRBJ1-1	13	CASRAEGGLEAFF
TRBV7-9	TRBJ2-7	14	CASSLSGTPDEQYF
TRBV5-6	TRBJ1-3	15	CASSFAGAGGNTIYF
TRBV20-1	TRBJ1-4	15	CSARDPSGFREKLFF
TRBV20-1	TRBJ2-7	15	CSARTDTPQRREQYF
TRBV7-9	TRBJ1-1	15	CASSWGGDWVEGAFF
TRBV19	TRBJ1-2	16	CASSIVVDSLTYGYTF
TRBV4-1	TRBJ2-1	14	CASSQELAGDEQFF
TRBV20-1	TRBJ2-4	13	CSPDSFHKNIQYF
TRBV3-1	TRBJ2-5	15	CASSQTWLRQETQYF
TRBV7-2	TRBJ2-3	16	CASSSLGGRGTDTQYF
TRBV12-3/TRBV12-4	TRBJ1-1	14	CASRHRGPNTEAFF
TRBV7-9	TRBJ2-1	15	CASSLAIGLLNEQFF
TRBV12-3/TRBV12-4	TRBJ2-4	12	CASKDSQNIQYF
TRBV12-3/TRBV12-4	TRBJ2-7	14	CASRIAGTAYEQYF
TRBV3-1	TRBJ1-1	16	CASSSRDRGWGTEAFF
TRBV12-3/TRBV12-4	TRBJ1-5	14	CASSWGGSNQPQHF
TRBV21-1	TRBJ1-2	16	CASSKVGPGPNYGYTF
TRBV13	TRBJ2-5	14	CASSSREGRGTQYF